This T cell receptor (beta chain) was sequenced for a study of shared clonotypes between healthy human individuals. This clone was seen only once. The length of the CDR3 is 15 residues. CDR1 is SGDLS and CDR2 is YYNGEE in the germline V gene. Trimming at V came to 4 bases and at J to 5 bases, leaving 11 bases not matched to a gene. TCRdb's copy holds only in-frame clones and misses some; the assay was immunoSEQ multiplex PCR. The sample has approximately 980,000 clones; around 80% are singletons. The sequencing sample was made of memory CD4+ T cells sorted from blood. The subset was: CD45RA-negative fraction. The sequence derives from a man in his late teens or twenties in good health. The V call is TRBV9, the J call TRBJ1-1; 7 positions match TRBD1. The CDR3 spells CASSPKQGLGTEAFF. The CDR3, as DNA: TGTGCCAGCAGCCCTAAACAGGGGTTGGGGACTGAAGCTTTCTTT.